The 15 T cell receptor beta chains in this list originate from one sample, sequenced in a study of radiotherapy plus CTLA-4 blockade in lung cancer. Method: immunoSEQ multiplex PCR; TCRdb's copy keeps in-frame clones and lacks some. The table lists tens of thousands of clones, around 70% of them singletons. Sample: peripheral blood, taken from a patient treated with radiotherapy plus ipilimumab. The receptor set was obtained from a human donor with non-small cell lung cancer who had stable disease on radiotherapy plus ipilimumab.

V usage is TRBV7-2 and J usage is TRBJ2-5; D ambiguous. V was trimmed by 5 bases and J by 5 bases, leaving 15 bases between them. The CDR3 covers 14 residues. Germline V CDR1 and CDR2: SGHTA, FQGNSA. CDR3: CASSLFGPSETQYF. CDR3 nucleotide sequence: TGTGCCAGCAGCCTATTCGGTCCATCGGAGACCCAGTACTTC.

This chain uses TRBV5-1 with TRBJ1-6, with no clear D. The germline V and J ends were trimmed by 0 bases and 7 bases, with 8 bases remaining between them. CDR3 length: 14 amino acids. Germline CDR1 reads SGHRS; CDR2 reads YFSETQ. The CDR3 sequence: CASSLGRLNSPLHF. The CDR3 bases are TGCGCCAGCAGCTTGGGCAGGCTCAATTCACCCCTCCACTTT.

This chain uses TRBV27 with TRBJ2-5; D is perhaps TRBD2 (5 bases). TRBJ2-7 explains the end of the DNA better; the J call may be wrong. In germline, CDR1 is MNHEY, CDR2 SMNVEV (reference sequence). The CDR3 extends over 15 amino acids. The CDR3, as DNA: TGTGCCAGCAGCCCCTCACAGACTAACTACTACGAGCAGTACTTC. Translated, it gives CASSPSQTNYYEQYF.

V is TRBV6-5 and J is TRBJ1-2, with D maybe TRBD1 (6 bases). V dropped 6 bases and J dropped 7 bases, with 21 bases sitting between them. The CDR3 covers 15 residues. CDR1 is MNHEY, CDR2 SVGAGI, per germline. CDR3 nucleotides: TGTGCCAGCAGCCGGTACCAAACAGGGAGACTTGGCTACACCTTC. Its translation: CASSRYQTGRLGYTF.

V usage is TRBV11-2 and J usage is TRBJ1-1, with unresolved D. V lost 1 base to trimming and J lost 5 bases, with 8 bases between them. There are 13 residues in the CDR3. From germline, CDR1 is SGHAT and CDR2 FQNNGV. CDR3 amino acids: CASSLAEATEAFF. Here the CDR3 DNA reads TGTGCCAGCAGCTTAGCTGAGGCAACTGAAGCTTTCTTT.

CDR3 sequence: CASSSRGGGNQPQHF. DNA of the CDR3: TGTGCCAGCAGCTCGCGGGGAGGAGGGAATCAGCCCCAGCATTTT. The chain links TRBV5-8 to TRBJ1-5; the D is unclear. V dropped 3 bases and J dropped 4 bases, with 14 bases sitting between them. Looked up from germline, CDR1 is SGHTS and CDR2 is YDEGEE. The CDR3 is made up of 15 amino acids.

V gene TRBV5-4 combines with J gene TRBJ2-3; 14 nucleotides align to TRBD2. Trimming took 4 bases from V and 5 from J; bases not matched to a gene: 6. The germline gives CDR1 SGHNT, CDR2 YYREEE (reference sequence). There are 16 residues in the CDR3. The chain's CDR3 is CASSKTSGGAGDTQYF. In DNA, the CDR3 is TGTGCCAGCAGCAAGACTAGCGGGGGGGCTGGAGATACGCAGTATTTT.

A few counts support this clone. V is TRBV7-9 and J is TRBJ1-1; possibly TRBD1 for D (5 bases). Trimming took 5 bases from V and 0 from J, leaving 16 bases between them. The CDR3 contains 16 residues. Germline CDR1 SEHNR, CDR2 FQNEAQ (reference sequence). CDR3 coding DNA: TGTGCCAGCAGCCGTGGACATCAGAACATGAACACTGAAGCTTTCTTT. Protein: CASSRGHQNMNTEAFF. The variable domain in full, with the rest retrieved from reference TRBV7-9 and TRBJ1-1, is DTGVSQNPRHKITKRGQNVTFRCDPISEHNRLYWYRQTLGQGPEFLTYFQNEAQLEKSRLLSDRFSAERPKGSFSTLEIQRTEQGDSAMYLCASSRGHQNMNTEAFFGQGTRLTVV.

This clone occurred once. The rearrangement links TRBV7-9 to TRBJ2-3; TRBD2 aligns across 9 bases. This CDR3 has 17 residues. Germline V gene sequence: CDR1 SEHNR, CDR2 FQNEAQ (reference sequence). The V and J ends lost 5 bases and 3 bases, in that order; junction bases with no gene match: 12. The chain's CDR3 is CASSSSQAGGSTDTQYF. In DNA, the CDR3 is TGTGCCAGCAGCAGCAGCCAAGCGGGGGGCAGTACAGATACGCAGTATTTT.

J is TRBJ2-5 and V is TRBV6-1, with 8 bases aligning to TRBD2. The CDR3 consists of 15 residues. CDR1 is MNHNS and CDR2 is SASEGT in the germline V gene. Trimming took 7 bases from V and 5 from J; bases not matched to a gene: 12. This chain's CDR3 is CASTRDAGGKETQYF. The CDR3 nucleotides read TGTGCCAGCACCAGGGATGCGGGGGGCAAGGAGACCCAGTACTTC.

The genes are TRBV2 and TRBJ1-5; D ambiguous. CDR3 length: 13 residues. Germline V CDR1 and CDR2: SNHLY, FYNNEI. Trimming took 4 bases from V and 7 from J, leaving 11 bases between them. The CDR3: CASSGTSRQPQHF. CDR3 sequence (DNA): TGTGCCAGCAGTGGCACATCGAGGCAGCCCCAGCATTTT.

The V and J genes are TRBV28 and TRBJ2-3; D not certain. The CDR3 is 18 amino acids. The V and J ends lost 5 bases and 4 bases respectively, with 25 bases between them. Per the germline V gene, CDR1 is MDHEN and CDR2 is SYDVKM. The CDR3 here is CASSVPSTQKVGPDTQYF. Here the CDR3 DNA reads TGTGCCAGCAGTGTACCTTCCACACAGAAAGTGGGTCCAGATACGCAGTATTTT.

V usage is TRBV5-6 and J usage is TRBJ1-5; D might be TRBD1 (5 bases). The length of the CDR3 is 13 residues. Germline CDR1 reads SGHDT; CDR2 reads YYEEEE. V lost 3 bases, J lost 5 bases, and 9 bases lay in between. CDR3 nucleotides: TGTGCCAGCAGCTCAAGGGGATATCAGCCCCAGCATTTT. It yields the protein CASSSRGYQPQHF.

V is TRBV5-4 and J is TRBJ1-2; 7 bases fit TRBD1. The CDR3 length is 13 residues. CDR1 and CDR2 (germline): SGHNT, YYREEE (reference sequence). The V gene end was trimmed by 2 bases and the J gene end by 4 bases; junction bases not matched to a gene: 2. The CDR3 region is CASSLRQGYGYTF. The CDR3 DNA is TGTGCCAGCAGCTTACGACAGGGCTATGGCTACACCTTC.

The chain is built from TRBV10-3 and TRBJ2-1; 7 nucleotides align to TRBD2. The CDR3 runs to 15 residues. After removal of 7 bases from V and 2 bases from J, the junction contained 8 bases not matched to a gene. In germline, CDR1 is ENHRY, CDR2 SYGVKD. The CDR3 sequence is CAINPGLGAYNEQFF. The CDR3 DNA reads TGTGCCATCAACCCCGGACTAGGGGCCTACAATGAGCAGTTCTTC.